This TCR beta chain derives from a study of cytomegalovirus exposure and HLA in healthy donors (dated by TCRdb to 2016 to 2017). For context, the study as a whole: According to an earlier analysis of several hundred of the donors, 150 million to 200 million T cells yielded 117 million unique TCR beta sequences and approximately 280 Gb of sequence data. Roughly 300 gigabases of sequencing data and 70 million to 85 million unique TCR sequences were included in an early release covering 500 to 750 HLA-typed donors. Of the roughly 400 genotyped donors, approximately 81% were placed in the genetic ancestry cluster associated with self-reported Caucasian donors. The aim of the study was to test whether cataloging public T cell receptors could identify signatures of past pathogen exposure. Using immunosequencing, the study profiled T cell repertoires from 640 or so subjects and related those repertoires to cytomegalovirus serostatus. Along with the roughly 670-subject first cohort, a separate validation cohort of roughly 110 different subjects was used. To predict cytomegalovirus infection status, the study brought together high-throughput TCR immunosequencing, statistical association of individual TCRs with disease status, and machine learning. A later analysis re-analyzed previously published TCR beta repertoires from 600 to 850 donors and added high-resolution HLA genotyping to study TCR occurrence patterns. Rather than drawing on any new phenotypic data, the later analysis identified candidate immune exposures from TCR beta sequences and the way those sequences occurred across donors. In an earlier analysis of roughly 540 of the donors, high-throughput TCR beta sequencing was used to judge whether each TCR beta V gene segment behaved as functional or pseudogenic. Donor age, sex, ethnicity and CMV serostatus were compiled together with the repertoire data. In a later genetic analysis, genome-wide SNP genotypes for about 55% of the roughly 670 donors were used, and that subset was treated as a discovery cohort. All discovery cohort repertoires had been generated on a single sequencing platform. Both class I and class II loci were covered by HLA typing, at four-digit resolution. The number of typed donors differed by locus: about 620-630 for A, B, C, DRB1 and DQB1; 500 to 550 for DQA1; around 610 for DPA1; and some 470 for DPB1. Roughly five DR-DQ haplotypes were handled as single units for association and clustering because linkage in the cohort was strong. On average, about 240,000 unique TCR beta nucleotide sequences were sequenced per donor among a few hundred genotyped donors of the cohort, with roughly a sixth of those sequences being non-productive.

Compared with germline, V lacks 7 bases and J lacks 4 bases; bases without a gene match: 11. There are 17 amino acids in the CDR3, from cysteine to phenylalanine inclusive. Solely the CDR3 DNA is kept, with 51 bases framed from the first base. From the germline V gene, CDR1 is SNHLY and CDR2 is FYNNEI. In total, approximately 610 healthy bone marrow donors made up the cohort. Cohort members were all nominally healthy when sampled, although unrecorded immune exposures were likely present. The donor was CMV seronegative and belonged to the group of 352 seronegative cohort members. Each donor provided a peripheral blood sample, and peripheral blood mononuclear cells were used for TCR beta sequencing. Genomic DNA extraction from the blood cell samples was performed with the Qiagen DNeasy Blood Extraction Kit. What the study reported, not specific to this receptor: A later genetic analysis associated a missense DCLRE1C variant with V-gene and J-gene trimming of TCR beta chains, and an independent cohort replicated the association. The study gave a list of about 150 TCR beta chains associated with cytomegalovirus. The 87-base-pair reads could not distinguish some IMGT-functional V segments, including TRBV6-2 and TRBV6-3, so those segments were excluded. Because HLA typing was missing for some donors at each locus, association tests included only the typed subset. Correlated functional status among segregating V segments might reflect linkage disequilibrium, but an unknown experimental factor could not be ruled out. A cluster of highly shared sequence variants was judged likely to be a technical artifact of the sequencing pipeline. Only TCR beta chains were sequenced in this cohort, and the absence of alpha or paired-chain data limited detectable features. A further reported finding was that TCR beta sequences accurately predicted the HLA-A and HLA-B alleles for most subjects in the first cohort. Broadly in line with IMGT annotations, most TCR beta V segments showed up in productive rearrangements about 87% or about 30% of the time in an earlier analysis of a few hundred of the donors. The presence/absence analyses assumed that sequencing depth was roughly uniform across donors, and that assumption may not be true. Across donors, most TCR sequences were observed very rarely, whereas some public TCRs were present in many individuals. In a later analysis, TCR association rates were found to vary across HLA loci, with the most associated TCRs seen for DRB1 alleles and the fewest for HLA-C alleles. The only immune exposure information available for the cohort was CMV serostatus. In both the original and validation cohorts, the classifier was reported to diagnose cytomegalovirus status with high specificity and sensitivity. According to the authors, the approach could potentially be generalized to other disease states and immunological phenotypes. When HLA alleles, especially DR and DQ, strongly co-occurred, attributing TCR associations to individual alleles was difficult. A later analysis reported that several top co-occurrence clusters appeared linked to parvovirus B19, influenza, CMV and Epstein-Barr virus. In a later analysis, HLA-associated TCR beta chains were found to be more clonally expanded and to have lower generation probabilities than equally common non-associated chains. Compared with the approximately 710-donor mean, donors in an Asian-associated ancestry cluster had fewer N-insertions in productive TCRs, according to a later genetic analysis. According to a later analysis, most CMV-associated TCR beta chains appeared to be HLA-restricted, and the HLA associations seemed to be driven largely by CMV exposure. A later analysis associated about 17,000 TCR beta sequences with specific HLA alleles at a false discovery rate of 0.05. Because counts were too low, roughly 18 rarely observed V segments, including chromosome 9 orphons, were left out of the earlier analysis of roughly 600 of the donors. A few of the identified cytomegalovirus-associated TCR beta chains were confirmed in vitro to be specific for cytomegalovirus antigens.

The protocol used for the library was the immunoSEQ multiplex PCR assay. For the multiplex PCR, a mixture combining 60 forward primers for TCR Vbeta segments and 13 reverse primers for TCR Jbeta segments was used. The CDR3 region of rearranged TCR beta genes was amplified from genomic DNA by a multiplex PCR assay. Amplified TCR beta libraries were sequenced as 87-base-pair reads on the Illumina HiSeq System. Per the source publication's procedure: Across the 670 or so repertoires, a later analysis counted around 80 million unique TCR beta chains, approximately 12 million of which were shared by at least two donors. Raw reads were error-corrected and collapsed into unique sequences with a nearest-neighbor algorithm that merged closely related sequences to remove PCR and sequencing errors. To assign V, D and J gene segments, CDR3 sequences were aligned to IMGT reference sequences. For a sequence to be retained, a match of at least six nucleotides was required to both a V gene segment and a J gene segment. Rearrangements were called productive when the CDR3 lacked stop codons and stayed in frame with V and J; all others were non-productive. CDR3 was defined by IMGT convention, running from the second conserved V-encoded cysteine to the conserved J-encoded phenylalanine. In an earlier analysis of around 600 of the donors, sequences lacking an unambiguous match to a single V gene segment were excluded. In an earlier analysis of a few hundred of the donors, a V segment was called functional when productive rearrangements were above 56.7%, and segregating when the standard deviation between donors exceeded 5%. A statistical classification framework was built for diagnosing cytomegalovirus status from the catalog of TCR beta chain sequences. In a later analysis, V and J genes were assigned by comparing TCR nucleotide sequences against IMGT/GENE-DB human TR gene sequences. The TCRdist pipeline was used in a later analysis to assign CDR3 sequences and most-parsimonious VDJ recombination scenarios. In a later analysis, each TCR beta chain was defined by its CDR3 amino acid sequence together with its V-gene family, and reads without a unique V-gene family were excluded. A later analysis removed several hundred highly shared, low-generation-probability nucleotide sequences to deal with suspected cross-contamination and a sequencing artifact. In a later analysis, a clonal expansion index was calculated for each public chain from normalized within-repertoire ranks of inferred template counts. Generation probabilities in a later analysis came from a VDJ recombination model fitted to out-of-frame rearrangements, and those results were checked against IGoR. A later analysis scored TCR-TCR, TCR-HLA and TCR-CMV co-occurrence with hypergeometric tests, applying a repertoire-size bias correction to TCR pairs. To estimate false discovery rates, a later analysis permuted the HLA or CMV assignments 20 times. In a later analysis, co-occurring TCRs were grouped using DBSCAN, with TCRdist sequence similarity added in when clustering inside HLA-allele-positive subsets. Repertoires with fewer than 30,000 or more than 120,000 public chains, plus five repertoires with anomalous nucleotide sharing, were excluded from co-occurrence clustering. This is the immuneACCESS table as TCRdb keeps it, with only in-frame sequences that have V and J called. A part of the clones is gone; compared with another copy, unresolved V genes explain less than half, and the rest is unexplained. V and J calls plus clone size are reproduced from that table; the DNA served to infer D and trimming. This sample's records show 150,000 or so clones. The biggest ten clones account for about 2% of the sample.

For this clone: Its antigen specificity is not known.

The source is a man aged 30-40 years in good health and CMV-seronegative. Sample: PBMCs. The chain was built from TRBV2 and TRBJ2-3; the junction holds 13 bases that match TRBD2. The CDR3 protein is CASTGLAGRLLADTQYF. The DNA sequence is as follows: TGTGCCAGCACGGGACTAGCGGGGAGACTGCTGGCAGATACGCAGTATTTT.